A selection of T cell receptor beta chains follows, all from one sample in a study of blood T cell repertoires in COVID-19. Data came from immunoSEQ multiplex PCR; TCRdb stores just in-frame clones and leaves some out. The data contain 90,000 to 120,000 clones, 75% to 95% of them singletons. Material for sequencing was peripheral blood. These receptors were obtained from a woman between 25 and 40 years old with acute or convalescent COVID-19. Each CDR3 is given with its conserved first and last residue. Fields, in order: J gene, clone size, CDR3 length, D gene, V gene, CDR3 protein, CDR3 DNA. A D gene is named only where the DNA matches it firmly. Only some rows state a clone size, as once, few, many or a class for expanded clones.

>TRBJ2-5|-|13|-|TRBV7-3
CASSWGHRETQYF
TGTGCCAGCAGCTGGGGCCACAGGGAGACCCAGTACTTC
>TRBJ1-2|-|13|TRBD1|TRBV7-2
CASSLGQRYGYTF
TGTGCCAGCAGCTTGGGACAGCGCTATGGCTACACCTTC
>TRBJ1-2|-|17|TRBD1|TRBV4-3
CASSQGGWGQVFQGYTF
TGCGCCAGCAGCCAAGGCGGATGGGGACAGGTTTTTCAGGGCTACACCTTC
>TRBJ2-7|-|10|-|TRBV11-2
CASSFVEQYF
TGTGCCAGCAGCTTCGTAGAGCAGTACTTC
>TRBJ2-1|-|15|TRBD2|TRBV6-5
CASSPLAGGVNEQFF
TGTGCCAGCAGTCCCCTAGCGGGAGGGGTCAATGAGCAGTTCTTC
>TRBJ2-1|-|16|TRBD2|TRBV7-6
CASSLGGTRGAGEQFF
TGTGCCAGCAGCTTAGGAGGGACTAGGGGGGCAGGTGAGCAGTTCTTC
>TRBJ1-3|few|19|TRBD1|TRBV7-9
CASSLVPGQGRDSGNTIYF
TGTGCCAGCAGCTTGGTTCCGGGACAGGGTAGGGACTCTGGAAACACCATATATTTT
>TRBJ2-1|-|13|TRBD1|TRBV10-3
CAIRDRDENEQFF
TGTGCCATCAGGGACAGGGATGAAAATGAGCAGTTCTTC
>TRBJ1-2|-|12|-|TRBV29-1
CSTSTGYYGYTF
TGCAGCACAAGCACAGGGTACTATGGCTACACCTTC
>TRBJ1-2|-|11|-|TRBV20-1
CSAAGNYGYTF
TGCAGTGCTGCGGGTAACTATGGCTACACCTTC
>TRBJ2-7|-|14|-|TRBV7-8
CASSLPGRAGEQYF
TGTGCCAGCAGCTTACCGGGGCGGGCGGGAGAGCAGTACTTC
>TRBJ2-7|-|14|-|TRBV11-2
CASSFRRVYDEQYF
TGTGCCAGCAGCTTCAGGAGGGTGTACGACGAGCAGTACTTC
>TRBJ2-7|-|15|-|TRBV5-4
CASSTGTHRDPEQYF
TGTGCCAGCAGCACCGGGACCCACAGGGATCCCGAGCAGTACTTC
>TRBJ2-5|-|14|TRBD2|TRBV7-2
CASSDGGYQETQYF
TGTGCCAGCAGCGACGGGGGGTACCAAGAGACCCAGTACTTC
>TRBJ2-1|-|15|-|TRBV27
CASRDGRGPYNEQFF
TGTGCCAGCAGGGATGGGCGGGGACCGTACAATGAGCAGTTCTTC
>TRBJ1-2|few|11|-|TRBV12-3/TRBV12-4
CASSSTGGYTF
TGTGCCAGCAGTTCCACCGGGGGCTACACCTTC
>TRBJ2-1|-|16|TRBD2|TRBV19
CASSPTAGVAYNEQFF
TGTGCCAGTAGTCCCACGGCGGGAGTCGCCTACAATGAGCAGTTCTTC
>TRBJ2-7|-|14|TRBD2|TRBV9
CASSSHGGAYEQYF
TGTGCCAGCAGCTCCCACGGGGGGGCTTACGAGCAGTACTTC
>TRBJ2-6|-|16|TRBD1|TRBV7-9
CASRAGGAKGANVLTF
TGTGCCAGCAGGGCAGGGGGCGCAAAAGGGGCCAACGTCCTGACTTTC
>TRBJ1-2|-|17|TRBD1|TRBV2
CASSGGAMTGPSYGYTF
TGTGCCAGCAGTGGTGGGGCCATGACAGGGCCATCCTATGGCTACACCTTC
>TRBJ1-2|-|13|TRBD1|TRBV19
CASSMGRGNGYTF
TGTGCCAGTAGTATGGGCAGGGGGAATGGCTACACCTTC
>TRBJ1-4|once|14|-|TRBV6-6
CASSYGALSEKLFF
TGTGCCAGCAGTTATGGGGCGTTGAGTGAAAAACTGTTTTTT
>TRBJ2-7|-|16|TRBD2|TRBV27
CASSVAGTSVSYEQYF
TGTGCCAGCAGTGTCGCCGGGACTAGCGTCTCCTACGAGCAGTACTTC
>TRBJ1-1|-|14|TRBD1|TRBV5-1
CASSWTGTELEAFF
TGCGCCAGCAGCTGGACCGGGACAGAACTTGAAGCTTTCTTT
>TRBJ1-1|-|15|-|TRBV5-1
CASSLRGGKNTEAFF
TGCGCCAGCAGCCTGAGGGGGGGAAAGAACACTGAAGCTTTCTTT
>TRBJ1-3|-|19|TRBD1|TRBV28
CASSSEDRAKSNSGNTIYF
TGTGCCAGCAGTTCCGAGGACAGGGCAAAGTCGAACTCTGGAAACACCATATATTTT
>TRBJ1-2|-|14|TRBD1|TRBV28
CASSLDRVDYGYTF
TGTGCCAGCAGTTTGGACAGGGTGGACTATGGCTACACCTTC
>TRBJ2-1|-|15|TRBD2|TRBV11-2
CASSPTSGGENEQFF
TGTGCCAGCAGCCCGACTAGCGGGGGGGAGAATGAGCAGTTCTTC
>TRBJ2-7|-|12|-|TRBV27
CASLRTVYEQYF
TGTGCCAGCCTGCGGACAGTCTACGAGCAGTACTTC
>TRBJ1-5|-|14|-|TRBV6-4
CASSDSAGEQPQHF
TGTGCCAGCAGTGACTCCGCAGGGGAACAGCCCCAGCATTTT
>TRBJ1-3|-|14|TRBD1|TRBV11-2
CASSQGASGNTIYF
TGTGCCAGTAGTCAGGGGGCCTCTGGAAACACCATATATTTT
>TRBJ2-7|-|13|-|TRBV13
CASSLSPSYEQYF
TGTGCCAGCAGCTTAAGTCCGAGCTACGAGCAGTACTTC
>TRBJ1-3|-|14|-|TRBV5-1
CASSLDYSGNTIYF
TGCGCCAGCAGCTTGGACTACTCTGGAAACACCATATATTTT
>TRBJ1-6|-|15|TRBD1|TRBV7-2
CASSLGDRADSPLHF
TGTGCCAGCAGCTTAGGGGACAGGGCCGATTCACCCCTCCACTTT
>TRBJ2-5|-|16|-|TRBV7-2
CASSLARASPLETQYF
TGTGCCAGCAGCTTAGCGAGAGCCTCACCCCTTGAGACCCAGTACTTC
>TRBJ2-7|-|13|-|TRBV11-2
CASSLDTSYEQYF
TGTGCCAGCAGCTTGGACACCTCCTACGAGCAGTACTTC
>TRBJ1-6|-|18|TRBD1|TRBV28
CASSSPGTGKLERSPLHF
TGTGCCAGCAGCTCCCCCGGGACAGGGAAGTTGGAACGTTCACCCCTCCACTTT
>TRBJ1-2|few|13|-|TRBV6-1
CASSEGYYYGYTF
TGTGCCAGCAGTGAAGGGTACTACTATGGCTACACCTTC
>TRBJ2-7|-|12|TRBD1|TRBV10-3
CAISPGGAEQYF
TGTGCCATCAGCCCAGGGGGCGCCGAGCAGTACTTC
>TRBJ2-2|once|17|-|TRBV6-1
CASSEPLTEINTGELFF
TGTGCCAGCAGTGAGCCTTTGACAGAGATTAACACCGGGGAGCTGTTTTTT
>TRBJ1-1|-|14|-|TRBV13
CASSLPIGGAEAFF
TGTGCCAGCAGCTTACCAATTGGGGGGGCTGAAGCTTTCTTT
>TRBJ2-2|-|19|TRBD1|TRBV24-1
CATSDLRGQATSNTGELFF
TGTGCCACCAGTGATTTGCGGGGACAGGCGACGTCGAACACCGGGGAGCTGTTTTTT
>TRBJ1-2|-|15|-|TRBV7-3
CASSLARQNNYGYTF
TGTGCCAGCAGCTTAGCACGACAGAATAACTATGGCTACACCTTC
>TRBJ2-1|-|16|-|TRBV11-2
CASSLDQVGPYNEQFF
TGTGCCAGCAGCTTAGATCAAGTTGGCCCCTACAATGAGCAGTTCTTC
>TRBJ1-5|-|13|-|TRBV10-3
CAIMQGHNQPQHF
TGTGCCATCATGCAGGGTCACAATCAGCCCCAGCATTTT
>TRBJ1-3|-|16|-|TRBV7-2
CASSFRGSGSGNTIYF
TGTGCCAGCAGCTTTCGGGGGTCTGGGAGTGGAAACACCATATATTTT
>TRBJ1-1|-|15|-|TRBV27
CASSQSPHQNTEAFF
TGTGCCAGCAGCCAAAGCCCCCATCAGAACACTGAAGCTTTCTTT
>TRBJ1-1|once|15|TRBD1|TRBV18
CASSQGTGVATEAFF
TGTGCCAGCTCACAAGGAACAGGGGTGGCCACTGAAGCTTTCTTT
>TRBJ1-1|-|12|-|TRBV7-9
CATTTFFTEAFF
TGTGCCACCACCACCTTTTTCACTGAAGCTTTCTTT
>TRBJ1-6|-|16|-|TRBV20-1
CSASRQGSSYNSPLHF
TGCAGTGCTAGTAGGCAGGGAAGCTCCTATAATTCACCCCTCCACTTT
>TRBJ1-4|once|15|TRBD1|TRBV6-6
CASSETGRGNEKLFF
TGTGCCAGCAGTGAGACAGGGCGGGGAAATGAAAAACTGTTTTTT
>TRBJ1-3|-|14|-|TRBV6-6
CASSYRAGGNTIYF
TGTGCCAGCAGTTACAGGGCAGGGGGAAACACCATATATTTT
>TRBJ1-3|-|16|-|TRBV25-1
CASSARAGGSGNTIYF
TGTGCCAGCAGTGCCCGTGCGGGGGGCTCTGGAAACACCATATATTTT
>TRBJ1-1|-|13|-|TRBV7-8
CASSFGGNTEAFF
TGTGCCAGCAGCTTCGGGGGGAACACTGAAGCTTTCTTT
>TRBJ1-5|-|15|-|TRBV30
CAWSVKRGTEGPQHF
TGTGCCTGGAGTGTAAAAAGGGGAACCGAAGGGCCCCAGCATTTT
>TRBJ2-1|-|14|-|TRBV18
CASSPTEDYNEQFF
TGTGCCAGCTCACCAACGGAGGACTACAATGAGCAGTTCTTC
>TRBJ2-5|-|13|-|TRBV28
CASSLNSQETQYF
TGTGCCAGCAGTTTGAACAGCCAAGAGACCCAGTACTTC
>TRBJ2-3|-|21|TRBD2|TRBV27
CASSLLPRLERGSLGADTQYF
TGTGCCAGCAGTTTACTCCCTCGACTGGAGCGGGGGTCCCTTGGGGCAGATACGCAGTATTTT